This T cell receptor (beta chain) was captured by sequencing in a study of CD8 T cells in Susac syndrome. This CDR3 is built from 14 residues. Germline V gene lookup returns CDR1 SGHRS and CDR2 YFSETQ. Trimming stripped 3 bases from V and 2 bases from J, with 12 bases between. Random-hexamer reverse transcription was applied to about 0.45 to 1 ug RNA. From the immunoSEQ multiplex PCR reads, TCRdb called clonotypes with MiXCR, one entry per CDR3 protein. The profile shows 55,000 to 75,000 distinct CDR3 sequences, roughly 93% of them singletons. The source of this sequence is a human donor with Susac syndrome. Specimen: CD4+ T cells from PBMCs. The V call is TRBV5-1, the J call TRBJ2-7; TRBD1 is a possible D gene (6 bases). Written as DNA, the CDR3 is TGCGCCAGCAGCTGGTCCCGGGACACCTACGAGCAGTACTTC. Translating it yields CASSWSRDTYEQYF.